The T cell receptor (beta chain) described here comes from a study of T cells in Graves' hyperthyroidism and ophthalmopathy (dated by TCRdb to about 2019). Background on the whole study: Peripheral blood samples were taken at the time of initial diagnosis, prior to any treatment. Thyroid tissue and blood T-cell repertoires from six Graves' hyperthyroidism patients were also compared in the study. The paper reports TCR Vbeta CDR3 sequencing of over 120 peripheral blood samples: approximately 43 ophthalmopathy, over 70 hyperthyroidism and approximately 17 progressor patients. A discovery cohort of roughly 100 patients, 43 with Graves' ophthalmopathy and under 60 with stable Graves' hyperthyroidism, was used to find distinguishing TCR V-J signatures. For training and testing, the 100 or so patients in the discovery cohort were randomly divided in a 7:3 ratio. Following sampling, methimazole starting at 30 mg daily was given to hyperthyroidism patients, and high-dose intravenous methylprednisolone was given to ophthalmopathy patients. Prospective prediction of ophthalmopathy was tested in an independent validation cohort of fewer than 20 hyperthyroidism patients and some 17 patients who later progressed to ophthalmopathy.

What the work shows at the level of the full study, not this receptor alone: Most expanded thyroid clonotypes (frequency above 0.001) were also detected in blood, a finding suggesting that blood repertoires may reflect thyroid immune responses. In validation, progression to ophthalmopathy was predicted by the model with roughly 69% sensitivity and 72.22% specificity, a median of about 6 months before onset. No statistical method was used to set the sample size in advance, and investigators knew the group allocation. A 13 V-J signature model separated ophthalmopathy from stable hyperthyroidism, with about 88% sensitivity and about 81% specificity in cross-validation and 80%/75% in testing.

The TCR beta CDR3 regions were amplified from RNA transcripts. For the first round of RT-PCR on the TCR CDR3, the HTBI primer set was used together with the Qiagen OneStep RT-PCR kit. Libraries were constructed in a second round of multiplex PCR, after which size selection and purification were carried out. Libraries were sequenced paired-end with 100 bp reads on an Illumina HiSeq2000. In the authors' own workflow: SOAPnuke was used to process the raw data, with reads discarded if the reads contained adapters or uncalled bases, had a mean Phred below 15, or lacked an exact constant-primer or identifier match. High-quality paired reads were merged using COPE v1.2.5, and each unique nucleotide sequence was defined as a clonotype. MiTCR v1.1 was used to align the clonotypes against IMGT TRBV, TRBD and TRBJ reference segments. Analysis was restricted to V-J combinations with a frequency above 0.0001, which covered about 99% of repertoires. A TCS score was defined as the ratio of F50 (clonal expansion) to E x V (chaos), with BLOSUM62-based TCRdist applied between CDR3 peptides within each V-J. Welch's t-statistics and random forest reduced 514 V-J features to 13, which were used in a naive Bayes classifier (R e1071). Thyroid-blood repertoire similarity was quantified with the Morisita-Horn index. TCRdb cleaned the public reads at Q25 with fastp, built clones with MiXCR and kept in-frame beta chains. Rows matching on CDR3 protein sequence are summarized as one entry with the most common DNA and genes. The authors' filters were not applied to this entry. A total of roughly 700,000 distinct CDR3 sequences appear in this sample, 30% to 40% of them only once. The ten largest clones take up 31% of the sample.

Graves' hyperthyroidism was defined as stable when no progression to ophthalmopathy occurred over 18 months of follow-up. Hyperthyroidism patients were aged 18 to 65 years and newly diagnosed, with disease duration of less than 2 months. The study excluded patients with uncontrolled infections, other autoimmune diseases, pregnancy or lactation. Clinical symptoms, serum thyroxine and TRAb, thyroid ultrasound, and orbital computed tomography formed the basis for the diagnoses. Ficoll-Paque density gradient centrifugation was used to isolate PBMCs from around 10 ml of fresh peripheral blood. Total RNA was extracted using Trizol reagent, and RNA quality was assessed on an Agilent 2100 Bioanalyzer. This clonotype was seen a few times. No cognate antigen has been identified for it. No clone much larger than this one lies a single base away; base qualities are absent. The trim is 0 bases for V and 5 bases for J, with a gap of 8 bases between the germline ends. As encoded in the germline V gene, CDR1 is SGHRS while CDR2 is YFSETQ. From its cysteine to its phenylalanine, the CDR3 spans 14 amino acids. Only the CDR3 DNA stays, 42 bases, in frame from base 1.

Material for sequencing was blood. This sequence originates from a middle-aged woman with Graves' hyperthyroidism. The receptor chain draws on TRBV5-1 and TRBJ1-4; the D gene cannot be named for sure. The CDR3 corresponds to CASSLDVGNEKLFF. Here is the DNA: TGCGCCAGCAGCTTGGACGTCGGAAATGAAAAACTGTTTTTT.